The subject of this entry is one TCR beta chain. Its antigen is unknown. Germline lookup yields CDR1 SEHNR and CDR2 FQNEAQ (reference sequence). The germline V and J ends were trimmed by 5 bases and 4 bases, with 11 bases remaining between them. This CDR3 is built from 13 residues. TCRdb processed the reads anew with MiXCR; each CDR3 protein has one entry. Counted here are roughly 1,100 distinct CDR3 sequences, roughly 29% occurring once; the ten biggest clones make up 7.3%. These data are taken from a study of lung T cells in sarcoidosis with Löfgren's syndrome. About the study: Analyses focused on Löfgren's syndrome patients.

Notes on the study in general: Multiple Löfgren's syndrome patients reportedly shared TRAV12-1 and TRBV2 CDR3 motifs, suggesting public CD4+ TCRs.

Sequenced input: CD4+ T cells from PBMCs. This chain links TRBV7-9 with TRBJ1-1, with unresolved D. This receptor was taken from a human donor with sarcoidosis (Löfgren's syndrome or another form), or a control subject (not recorded which). CDR3 sequence: CASSLHGSTEAFF. The CDR3 DNA reads as TGTGCCAGCAGCCTACATGGGAGCACTGAAGCTTTCTTT. Full variable domain (remainder filled in from reference TRBV7-9 and TRBJ1-1): DTGVSQNPRHKITKRGQNVTFRCDPISEHNRLYWYRQTLGQGPEFLTYFQNEAQLEKSRLLSDRFSAERPKGSFSTLEIQRTEQGDSAMYLCASSLHGSTEAFFGQGTRLTVV.